Listed below are T cell receptor beta chains from one sample, sequenced in a study of blood T cell repertoires in COVID-19. Using immunoSEQ multiplex PCR, the repertoire was profiled, and TCRdb retains in-frame clones only, with some absent. The table shows about 330,000 clones, with approximately 87% occurring only once. The sequenced material came from peripheral blood. The receptors here all came from a woman aged 50 to 65 with active or convalescent COVID-19. Both conserved end residues are part of each CDR3. D genes are given only for firm matches. Clone size appears in some rows only: once, few, many, or a class for an expanded clone.

CDR3 | DNA | size | V | D | J
CASSEIIGVNTEAFF | TGTGCCAGCAGCGAAATAATAGGGGTAAACACTGAAGCTTTCTTT | . | TRBV11-2 | . | TRBJ1-1
CASSLLGQGPRTQYF | TGTGCCAGCAGCTTATTAGGGCAGGGGCCTCGAACGCAGTATTTT | . | TRBV7-2 | . | TRBJ2-3
CAISEVGTGSGELFF | TGTGCCATCAGTGAAGTCGGGACAGGGTCCGGGGAGCTGTTTTTT | . | TRBV10-3 | TRBD1 | TRBJ2-2
CASSLLGQAGYEQYF | TGTGCCAGCAGTTTATTGGGACAGGCGGGCTACGAGCAGTACTTC | medium-sized | TRBV28 | TRBD1 | TRBJ2-7
CAWSPDTSYEQYF | TGTGCCTGGAGTCCGGACACATCCTACGAGCAGTACTTC | . | TRBV30 | . | TRBJ2-7
CASSFSPSGGAYNSPLHF | TGCGCCAGCAGCTTCTCCCCCTCAGGGGGCGCCTATAATTCACCCCTCCACTTT | once | TRBV5-1 | TRBD1 | TRBJ1-6
CASSVGENLQYF | TGTGCCAGCAGCGTAGGTGAGAATTTGCAGTATTTT | . | TRBV9 | . | TRBJ2-3
CASSHRDRADSPLHF | TGTGCCAGTAGTCACCGGGACAGGGCGGATTCACCCCTCCACTTT | . | TRBV19 | TRBD1 | TRBJ1-6
CATRAGPYEQYF | TGTGCCACGCGGGCGGGACCCTACGAGCAGTACTTC | . | TRBV21-1 | . | TRBJ2-7
CASSLPGGEQYF | TGTGCCAGCTCCCTCCCAGGGGGCGAGCAGTACTTC | . | TRBV18 | TRBD1 | TRBJ2-7
CASSPRAGLGSNQPQHF | TGTGCCAGCAGTCCGAGGGCGGGGTTGGGCAGCAATCAGCCCCAGCATTTT | once | TRBV27 | . | TRBJ1-5
CASTLPSGAGETQYF | TGTGCCAGCACTCTTCCCTCAGGGGCTGGGGAGACCCAGTACTTC | . | TRBV2 | . | TRBJ2-5
CASSEGRDRGGNQPQHF | TGTGCCAGCAGTGAAGGCCGGGACAGGGGTGGCAATCAGCCCCAACATTTT | . | TRBV2 | TRBD1 | TRBJ1-5
CATSGRDRGQGEQYF | TGTGCCACCAGCGGCCGGGACAGGGGGCAGGGGGAGCAGTACTTC | . | TRBV15 | TRBD1 | TRBJ2-7
CASGLRQARSYEQYF | TGTGCTAGTGGTTTGAGACAGGCGCGCTCCTACGAGCAGTACTTC | . | TRBV12-5 | . | TRBJ2-7
CAWSSTSGGANEQFF | TGTGCCTGGAGTTCGACTAGCGGGGGGGCCAATGAGCAGTTCTTC | . | TRBV30 | TRBD2 | TRBJ2-1
CASSLVTGLNTEAFF | TGTGCCAGCAGCCTTGTGACAGGACTGAACACTGAAGCTTTCTTT | . | TRBV3-1/TRBV3-2 | . | TRBJ1-1
CASSNLTGTGLNQPQHF | TGTGCCAGTAGTAATTTGACCGGGACAGGTCTCAATCAGCCCCAGCATTTT | . | TRBV19 | TRBD1 | TRBJ1-5
CATKSGAEQFF | TGTGCCACCAAGTCGGGAGCTGAGCAGTTCTTC | . | TRBV24-1 | . | TRBJ2-1
CASSPQGTGNYGYTF | TGTGCCAGCAGTCCCCAGGGGACAGGGAACTATGGCTACACCTTC | . | TRBV6-5 | TRBD1 | TRBJ1-2
CASSPGGQPQHF | TGTGCCAGCTCACCGGGAGGGCAGCCCCAGCATTTT | . | TRBV18 | . | TRBJ1-5
CASSQDLADYTGELFF | TGCGCCAGCAGCCAAGATTTAGCGGATTATACCGGGGAGCTGTTTTTT | once | TRBV4-3 | . | TRBJ2-2
CASSLVFSGSTDTQYF | TGTGCCAGCAGCTTGGTGTTTAGCGGGAGTACTGATACGCAGTATTTT | . | TRBV7-3 | TRBD2 | TRBJ2-3
CSANHGNTIYF | TGCAGTGCTAATCATGGAAACACCATATATTTT | . | TRBV20-1 | . | TRBJ1-3
CASSQDFRKETQYF | TGTGCCAGCAGCCAAGATTTCAGGAAAGAGACCCAGTACTTC | once | TRBV4-2 | . | TRBJ2-5
CASSSMAYNSPLHF | TGTGCCAGCAGTTCTATGGCCTATAATTCACCCCTCCACTTT | few | TRBV27 | . | TRBJ1-6
CASSMDPGDPTDTQYF | TGTGCCAGTAGTATGGACCCAGGGGACCCCACAGATACGCAGTATTTT | . | TRBV19 | . | TRBJ2-3
CASSLVTGGNQPQHF | TGTGCCAGCAGCTTAGTGACAGGGGGCAATCAGCCCCAGCATTTT | . | TRBV7-2 | TRBD1 | TRBJ1-5
CASSKREGRTDTQYF | TGTGCCAGTAGCAAGCGGGAGGGCCGAACAGATACGCAGTATTTT | . | TRBV19 | TRBD2 | TRBJ2-3
CASSLGQGVYGYTF | TGCGCCAGCAGCTTGGGCCAGGGGGTCTATGGCTACACCTTC | . | TRBV5-1 | TRBD1 | TRBJ1-2
CASSLELATQYF | TGTGCCAGCAGCTTAGAACTCGCTACGCAGTATTTT | . | TRBV7-2 | . | TRBJ2-3
CASSLVGQTTNEKLFF | TGTGCCAGCAGCTTAGTGGGACAGACAACTAATGAAAAACTGTTTTTT | . | TRBV7-2 | TRBD1 | TRBJ1-4
CASSPYASSYNEQFF | TGCGCCAGCAGCCCTTACGCGTCCTCCTACAATGAGCAGTTCTTC | . | TRBV5-1 | . | TRBJ2-1
CASSPRQGLGSYNEQFF | TGTGCCAGCAGTCCACGACAGGGGCTCGGCTCCTACAATGAGCAGTTCTTC | few | TRBV28 | TRBD1 | TRBJ2-1
CASSLLSGGYTEAFF | TGTGCCAGCAGTTTATTAAGCGGTGGGTACACTGAAGCTTTCTTT | . | TRBV27 | . | TRBJ1-1
CASSLFGGRTEAFF | TGTGCCAGCAGTTTATTTGGGGGCCGGACTGAAGCTTTCTTT | once | TRBV28 | . | TRBJ1-1
CASSVEPGSNSPLHF | TGTGCCAGCAGCGTAGAACCGGGAAGTAATTCACCCCTCCACTTT | . | TRBV9 | . | TRBJ1-6
CASSRSGSSTDTQYF | TGTGCCAGCAGCCGTAGCGGGAGTAGCACAGATACGCAGTATTTT | . | TRBV7-3 | TRBD2 | TRBJ2-3
CASSLTTDRNYGYTF | TGTGCCAGCAGCTTAACCACGGACAGAAACTATGGCTACACCTTC | . | TRBV11-2 | . | TRBJ1-2
CASSLAVGLAGHYEQYF | TGTGCCAGCAGCTTAGCGGTAGGACTAGCGGGACACTACGAGCAGTACTTC | . | TRBV7-6 | TRBD2 | TRBJ2-7
CASSLGTKKSTRAPGELFF | TGTGCCAGCAGCCTGGGCACCAAAAAAAGCACGAGGGCTCCCGGGGAGCTGTTTTTT | . | TRBV7-2 | . | TRBJ2-2
CAWRPSGSIPEQFF | TGTGCCTGGAGACCAAGCGGGAGTATTCCTGAGCAGTTCTTC | . | TRBV30 | TRBD2 | TRBJ2-1
CATSRGAGGYEQYF | TGTGCCACCAGCAGAGGAGCGGGAGGCTACGAGCAGTACTTC | . | TRBV15 | TRBD2 | TRBJ2-7
CASSFQGGTYEQYF | TGTGCCAGCAGTTTCCAGGGGGGAACCTACGAGCAGTACTTC | . | TRBV27 | . | TRBJ2-7
CASSLLADHGEQYF | TGTGCCAGTAGTCTTCTAGCGGATCACGGCGAGCAGTACTTC | . | TRBV19 | TRBD2 | TRBJ2-7
CASSVEREGSWEQFF | TGTGCCAGCAGCGTAGAGAGGGAGGGGTCGTGGGAGCAGTTCTTC | . | TRBV9 | TRBD2 | TRBJ2-1
CASSLGGTAKNIQYF | TGCGCCAGCAGCTTGGGCGGGACGGCCAAAAACATTCAGTACTTC | . | TRBV5-1 | . | TRBJ2-4
CASSSRQGGNSPLHF | TGTGCCAGCAGCTCACGACAGGGAGGCAATTCACCCCTCCACTTT | . | TRBV9 | TRBD1 | TRBJ1-6
CASTDTGYRVSYGYTF | TGTGCCAGTACCGACACCGGCTACAGGGTATCCTATGGCTACACCTTC | . | TRBV19 | . | TRBJ1-2
CATSGAGALIAKNIQYF | TGTGCCACCAGCGGAGCGGGAGCCCTCATAGCCAAAAACATTCAGTACTTC | few | TRBV15 | TRBD2 | TRBJ2-4
CASSFLQDRVYGYTF | TGTGCCAGCAGTTTCCTTCAAGACAGAGTCTATGGCTACACCTTC | once | TRBV28 | . | TRBJ1-2
CASSIPGFSYEQYF | TGTGCCAGTAGTATTCCGGGATTCTCCTACGAGCAGTACTTC | . | TRBV19 | . | TRBJ2-7
CASSSGGLGYTF | TGTGCCAGCAGTTCCGGTGGGCTTGGCTACACCTTC | . | TRBV28 | . | TRBJ1-2
CASSQDAVGTEAFF | TGCGCCAGCAGCCAAGACGCAGTTGGCACTGAAGCTTTCTTT | once | TRBV4-1 | . | TRBJ1-1